The 20 T cell receptor beta chains below were found in one sample sequenced in a study of patients and donors after allogeneic stem cell transplantation. TCRdb reanalysed the RT-PCR reads using MiXCR and keeps one entry per CDR3 protein. In the table there are about 110,000 distinct CDR3 sequences, approximately 40% of which are singletons. Sequences were obtained from blood, either unsorted or a sorted T cell fraction (not recorded which). These receptors all stem from a human donor who was either an allogeneic HSCT recipient or a stem cell or donor lymphocyte infusion donor (not recorded which). It is not recorded whose cells these are; they may come from a transplant donor.

The chain is built from TRBV11-2 and TRBJ1-2, with D maybe TRBD1 (6 bases). Germline CDR1 and CDR2: SGHAT and FQNNGV. This CDR3 spans 14 amino acids. Trimming removed 1 base from V and 8 bases from J, with 14 bases in between. CDR3 region: CASSLVDRPYGYTF. The CDR3 bases are TGTGCCAGCAGCTTAGTCGACAGGCCTTACGGCTACACCTTC.

This clonotype came up a few times. V is TRBV20-1 and J is TRBJ1-2, with D possibly being TRBD1 (5 bases). Per germline, CDR1 DFQATT and CDR2 SNEGSKA (reference sequence). The CDR3 extends over 13 amino acids. Trimming took 3 bases from V and 3 from J, leaving 11 bases between them. CDR3 in amino acids: CSARGGRDYGYTF. The CDR3 coding sequence is TGCAGTGCTAGGGGGGGAAGGGACTATGGCTACACCTTC.

This clonotype has a handful of counts. The rearrangement joins TRBV6-2 or TRBV6-3 to TRBJ2-2; D gene uncertain. Germline V gives CDR1 MNHEY, CDR2 SVGEGT. V lost 6 bases to trimming and J lost 1 base, with 6 bases between them. The CDR3 totals 13 residues. DNA for the CDR3: TGTGCCAGCAGAACACAGAACACCGGGGAGCTGTTTTTT. This gives the protein CASRTQNTGELFF.

J is TRBJ1-1 and V is TRBV4-3, with D possibly matching TRBD1 (5 bases). Germline CDR1 is LGHNA and CDR2 is YSLEER. The CDR3 is made up of 17 amino acids. V lost 0 bases to trimming and J lost 5 bases, with 19 bases between them. The CDR3 nucleotides read TGCGCCAGCAGCCAAGAGTTGCTTAGACCCAGGGAGACTGAAGCTTTCTTT. This encodes CASSQELLRPRETEAFF.

The chain is built from TRBV20-1 and TRBJ2-7, with D maybe TRBD1 (6 bases). This CDR3 region has 13 residues. With 5 bases removed from V and 6 bases from J, the gap between germline ends came to 17 bases. Germline V gene sequence: CDR1 DFQATT, CDR2 SNEGSKA (reference sequence). The DNA of the CDR3 is TGCAGTGCTTTACAGGGTCCTGCGGCCGAGCAGTACTTC. Protein product: CSALQGPAAEQYF.

The chain has TRBV5-1 and TRBJ1-5; D remains ambiguous. CDR1 and CDR2 (germline): SGHRS, YFSETQ. CDR3 size: 14 residues. Trimming cost V 1 base and J 5 bases, with 10 bases left between them. The CDR3 protein is CASSLRPGDQPQHF. CDR3 in DNA: TGCGCCAGCAGCTTGAGGCCAGGAGATCAGCCCCAGCATTTT.

This clonotype was seen only once. The chain combines TRBV25-1 with TRBJ2-1; D unresolved. The germline V and J ends were trimmed by 6 bases and 7 bases, with 13 bases remaining between them. The CDR3 has 13 residues. Per germline, CDR1 MGHDK and CDR2 SYGVNS. The CDR3 loop is CASSHRFRNEQFF. In DNA, the CDR3 is TGTGCCAGCAGCCACAGATTTAGGAATGAGCAGTTCTTC. Combining the CDR3 with reference TRBV25-1 and TRBJ2-1 gives the whole variable domain EADIYQTPRYLVIGTGKKITLECSQTMGHDKMYWYQQDPGMELHLIHYSYGVNSTEKGDLSSESTVSRIRTEHFPLTLESARPSHTSQYLCASSHRFRNEQFFGPGTRLTVL.

The rearrangement links TRBV12-3 or TRBV12-4 to TRBJ2-7; D is perhaps TRBD2 (6 bases). This CDR3 is 12 amino acids long. Trimming took off 2 bases at V and 6 bases at J, with 8 bases between the two ends. DNA for the CDR3: TGTGCCAGCAGTTTAAGGGGAGGCGAGCAGTACTTC. Its translation is CASSLRGGEQYF.

The CDR3 loop is CASSRDRLNQPQHF. Here the CDR3 DNA reads TGTGCCAGCAGTCGGGACAGGCTCAATCAGCCCCAGCATTTT. J is TRBJ1-5 and V is TRBV28; TRBD1 agrees at 8 bases. V lost 5 bases to trimming and J lost 3 bases; unmatched junction nucleotides: 3. CDR3 length equals 14 residues. Germline assignment: CDR1 MDHEN and CDR2 SYDVKM.

J is TRBJ2-4 and V is TRBV24-1, with a weak D call TRBD2 (6 bases). The CDR3 is 15 residues long. Per germline, CDR1 KGHDR and CDR2 SFDVKD. Trimming stripped 9 bases from V and 3 bases from J, with 17 bases between. The CDR3 DNA reads as TGTGCCACCGCCGCGGGCGGGGTGGGCAAAAACATTCAGTACTTC. It codes for CATAAGGVGKNIQYF.

V is TRBV7-3 and J is TRBJ2-3; 10 bases match TRBD2. The CDR3 consists of 16 residues. Looked up from germline, CDR1 is SGHTA and CDR2 is FQGTGA. V was pared by 2 bases and J by 1 base, with 3 bases of the junction left unmatched. The DNA for the CDR3 is TGTGCCAGCAGCTTATACGGGACTAGCGGCACAGATACGCAGTATTTT. Residues: CASSLYGTSGTDTQYF. The variable domain in full, completed from reference TRBV7-3 and TRBJ2-3, reads GAGVSQTPSNKVTEKGKYVELRCDPISGHTALYWYRQSLGQGPEFLIYFQGTGAADDSGLPNDRFFAVRPEGSVSTLKIQRTERGDSAVYLCASSLYGTSGTDTQYFGPGTRLTVL.

The chain has TRBV7-2 and TRBJ2-3; D unresolved. Germline CDR1 reads SGHTA; CDR2 reads FQGNSA. The ends were cut back, 1 base at V and 6 bases at J, with 11 bases in the middle. This CDR3 is built from 14 residues. Here the CDR3 reads CASSLVDRRDTQYF. The CDR3 DNA reads as TGTGCCAGCAGCTTAGTAGACCGCAGGGATACGCAGTATTTT. Full variable domain (missing parts from reference TRBV7-2 and TRBJ2-3): GAGVSQSPSNKVTEKGKDVELRCDPISGHTALYWYRQSLGQGLEFLIYFQGNSAPDKSGLPSDRFSAERTGGSVSTLTIQRTQQEDSAVYLCASSLVDRRDTQYFGPGTRLTVL.

V usage is TRBV6-6 and J usage is TRBJ2-7; D possibly corresponds to TRBD1 (6 bases). This CDR3 has 12 amino acids. Germline assignment: CDR1 MNHNY and CDR2 SVGAGI (reference sequence). V lost 4 bases and J lost 4, with 8 bases in between. Written as DNA, the CDR3 is TGTGCCAGCAGTTCCACAGGGTACGAGCAGTACTTC. This encodes CASSSTGYEQYF.

The rearrangement uses TRBV20-1 and TRBJ1-5; no reliable D call. CDR1 is DFQATT and CDR2 is SNEGSKA in the germline V gene (reference sequence). V was clipped by 2 bases and J by 0 bases, with 5 bases between them. The CDR3 has 13 residues. CDR3 residues: CSARPNSNQPQHF. CDR3 coding DNA: TGCAGTGCTAGACCCAATAGCAATCAGCCCCAGCATTTT.

This chain connects TRBV18 to TRBJ1-1, with D tentatively TRBD1 (6 bases). Germline lookup yields CDR1 KGHSH and CDR2 LQKENI. V lost 3 bases, J lost 0 bases, and 20 bases lay in between. There are 18 residues in the CDR3. CDR3 in amino acids: CASSPTAGGERMNTEAFF. CDR3 in DNA: TGTGCCAGCTCACCGACAGCCGGGGGCGAGAGGATGAACACTGAAGCTTTCTTT.

This chain connects TRBV6-5 to TRBJ2-1, with 7 bases identical to TRBD1. V lost 4 bases to trimming and J lost 8 bases; unmatched junction nucleotides: 2. CDR1 is MNHEY and CDR2 is SVGAGI in the germline V gene. This CDR3 contains 12 residues. The CDR3 protein is CASSWGTDEQFF. CDR3 DNA sequence: TGTGCCAGCAGTTGGGGGACAGATGAGCAGTTCTTC.

The CDR3 region is CASTRDSRSGELFF. As DNA, the CDR3 is TGTGCCAGCACCCGGGACAGCAGGTCCGGGGAGCTGTTTTTT. The rearrangement uses TRBV12-3 or TRBV12-4 and TRBJ2-2; 7 bases match TRBD1. The CDR3 sequence is 14 residues long. With V trimmed by 7 bases and J by 6 bases, 8 bases remained unmatched.

This clonotype was counted a few times. The chain is built from TRBV29-1 and TRBJ1-2; possible D gene TRBD1, 5 bases. This CDR3 has 14 residues. Germline lookup yields CDR1 SQVTM and CDR2 ANQGSEA. V was shortened by 3 bases and J by 2 bases, with 13 bases between the two germline ends. The CDR3 sequence is CSVEGDLWNYGYTF. CDR3 nucleotide sequence: TGCAGCGTTGAGGGGGACCTATGGAACTATGGCTACACCTTC.

The chain combines TRBV5-1 with TRBJ2-1, with D possibly TRBD2 on 5 matching bases. This CDR3 has 17 residues. Germline CDR1 and CDR2: SGHRS and YFSETQ. Between the trimmed V and J ends, which lost 0 bases and 0 bases, there was a span of 13 bases. The CDR3 region is CASSLGLARSSYNEQFF. CDR3 nucleotides: TGCGCCAGCAGCTTGGGGCTAGCCCGAAGCTCCTACAATGAGCAGTTCTTC.

This chain connects TRBV2 to TRBJ2-3; 13 bases are shared with TRBD2. J lost 6 bases, V lost 1 base, and 4 bases had no gene match. Germline CDR1 and CDR2: SNHLY and FYNNEI. This CDR3 comprises 16 residues. CDR3 protein: CASSEGLAGGYDTQYF. Written as DNA, the CDR3 is TGTGCCAGCAGTGAAGGACTAGCGGGAGGATATGATACGCAGTATTTT.